This TCR beta chain is drawn from a study of technical replicates of blood from a handful of donors. Assay: immunoSEQ multiplex PCR; the TCRdb copy retains only in-frame clones and omits some. The sample records about 75,000 clones, roughly nine tenths being singletons. This receptor was identified in a human donor in good health. Sequencing was performed on T cells isolated from PBMCs.

The CDR3 is CASRATSGSSLRHNEQFF. The CDR3 coding sequence is TGTGCCAGCAGGGCGACTAGCGGGAGTAGTCTTCGTCACAATGAGCAGTTCTTC. V and J are TRBV25-1 and TRBJ2-1; 12 bases align to TRBD2. The V and J ends lost 6 bases and 5 bases, in that order; junction bases with no gene match: 14. Germline CDR1 reads MGHDK; CDR2 reads SYGVNS. The CDR3 extends over 18 amino acids. Drawing the rest from reference TRBV25-1 and TRBJ2-1, the complete variable domain is EADIYQTPRYLVIGTGKKITLECSQTMGHDKMYWYQQDPGMELHLIHYSYGVNSTEKGDLSSESTVSRIRTEHFPLTLESARPSHTSQYLCASRATSGSSLRHNEQFFGPGTRLTVL.